Each of the 24 T cell receptor beta chains below was sequenced from the same sample in a study of early T cells in non-severe SARS-CoV-2 infection. Via MiXCR, TCRdb re-called the 5' RACE reads, giving one row per CDR3 protein. The repertoire has tens of thousands of distinct CDR3 sequences, roughly 13% of them found once; the top ten carry less than 6%. Sequencing input: whole blood. All receptors come from an adult who was a healthcare worker with PCR-confirmed SARS-CoV-2 infection or an uninfected control (not recorded which).

The chain joins TRBV9 to TRBJ2-1, with a tentative D call TRBD2 (6 bases). Per germline, CDR1 SGDLS and CDR2 YYNGEE. The V gene lost 1 base and the J gene lost 2 bases, with 10 bases spanning the gap. CDR3 size: 15 residues. In nucleotides, the CDR3 is TGTGCCAGCAGCGTATCGGGGGTCCCCTACAATGAGCAGTTCTTC. Translation gives CASSVSGVPYNEQFF.

There are many counts of this clonotype. CDR3 loop: CASSRVTGITDTQYF. In nucleotides, the CDR3 is TGTGCCAGCAGCCGCGTAACGGGGATCACAGATACGCAGTATTTT. The V call is TRBV3-1, the J call TRBJ2-3, with D tentatively TRBD2 (5 bases). Trimming took 4 bases from V and 2 from J, leaving 13 bases between them. Germline-derived CDR1 and CDR2 are LGHDT and YNNKEL (reference sequence). The CDR3 consists of 15 residues.

This clonotype appeared many times. V usage is TRBV14 and J usage is TRBJ1-2; 8 bases are shared with TRBD1. This CDR3 is 21 amino acids long. V lost 0 bases and J lost 4; bases outside the gene matches: 22. Germline V lookup: CDR1 SGHDN, CDR2 FVKESK. As DNA, the CDR3 is TGTGCCAGCAGCCAAGACCCGTCCCGGGACAGGAGGGCCAGCAGCTTCTATGGCTACACCTTC. This gives the protein CASSQDPSRDRRASSFYGYTF.

This clonotype was detected ten times or more. This rearrangement joins TRBV11-3 to TRBJ2-7; TRBD1 is a possible D gene (6 bases). The V and J ends lost 4 bases and 6 bases respectively, with 16 bases between them. This CDR3 has 14 residues. Germline-derived CDR1 and CDR2 are SGHNT and YENEEA. The DNA of the CDR3 is TGTGCCAGCAGCTCCCCGGGCCAGGGGAGCGAGCAGTACTTC. The encoded protein is CASSSPGQGSEQYF.

In its sample, this clonotype was seen many times. V is TRBV10-3 and J is TRBJ1-5; D is possibly TRBD1 (6 bases). Germline values: CDR1 ENHRY, CDR2 SYGVKD. This CDR3 is built from 16 residues. V was cut by 3 bases and J by 0 bases, with 12 bases left in between. CDR3 DNA: TGTGCCATCAGTGACGGGGGCAGCTATAGCAATCAGCCCCAGCATTTT. Translation gives CAISDGGSYSNQPQHF.

The chain recombines TRBV14 with TRBJ1-2, with TRBD1 matching 7 bases. The CDR3 covers 15 residues. Germline trimming cut 0 bases from V and 8 bases from J; bases unmatched to any gene: 9. Germline V gene lookup returns CDR1 SGHDN and CDR2 FVKESK. The CDR3 region is CASSQDIKGAYGYTF. The CDR3 DNA follows: TGTGCCAGCAGCCAAGATATTAAGGGGGCTTACGGCTACACCTTC.

Only one count was recorded for this clonotype. A read error may produce the germline difference seen at one junction end. In DNA form, the CDR3 reads TGTGCCTGCAGCGGTACAGTGAACACTGAAGCTTTCTTT. Amino acids: CACSGTVNTEAFF. The J gene is TRBJ1-1, the V gene TRBV9; D is undetermined. The CDR3 is made up of 13 amino acids. Germline V gene lookup returns CDR1 SGDLS and CDR2 YYNGEE.

In its sample, this clonotype was seen many times. This chain joins TRBV7-9 and TRBJ2-7; D remains ambiguous. The germline V and J ends were trimmed by 7 bases and 0 bases, with 13 bases remaining between them. The CDR3 contains 14 residues. Germline CDR1 reads SEHNR; CDR2 reads FQNEAQ (reference sequence). The CDR3 here is CASIPSNISYEQYF. CDR3 sequence (DNA): TGTGCCAGCATCCCCTCCAATATCTCCTACGAGCAGTACTTC.

The table lists this clonotype with a count of one. The chain has TRBV15 and TRBJ1-5; perhaps TRBD1 as D (5 bases). The germline V gene encodes CDR1 LNHNV and CDR2 YYDKDF (reference sequence). The germline V and J ends were trimmed by 0 bases and 6 bases, with 12 bases remaining between them. The CDR3 runs to 15 residues. For the CDR3, the DNA is TGTGCCACCAGCAGAGATGATCAGGGAAGTCAGCCCCAGCATTTT. Its translation: CATSRDDQGSQPQHF. Drawing the rest from reference TRBV15 and TRBJ1-5, the complete variable domain is DAMVIQNPRYQVTQFGKPVTLSCSQTLNHNVMYWYQQKSSQAPKLLFHYYDKDFNNEADTPDNFQSRRPNTSFCFLDIRSPGLGDTAMYLCATSRDDQGSQPQHFGDGTRLSIL.

This clonotype was detected ten times or more. The genes are TRBV2 and TRBJ2-2; no definite D call. This CDR3 has 14 residues. CDR1 is SNHLY and CDR2 is FYNNEI in the germline V gene. V was pared by 4 bases and J by 1 base, with 7 bases between. This CDR3 is CASSAQRNTGELFF. The CDR3 nucleotides are TGTGCCAGCAGTGCCCAGAGGAACACCGGGGAGCTGTTTTTT.

Ten or more counts support this clonotype. This chain links TRBV9 with TRBJ2-3; no definite D call. This CDR3 spans 13 amino acids. The germline gives CDR1 SGDLS, CDR2 YYNGEE. The V end lost 2 bases, the J end lost 2 bases, and 6 bases lay between the germline ends. The CDR3 loop reads CASSVLNTDTQYF. The CDR3 DNA reads as TGTGCCAGCAGCGTCCTTAACACAGATACGCAGTATTTT. Together with reference TRBV9 and TRBJ2-3, the CDR3 gives the full variable domain: DSGVTQTPKHLITATGQRVTLRCSPRSGDLSVYWYQQSLDQGLQFLIQYYNGEERAKGNILERFSAQQFPDLHSELNLSSLELGDSALYFCASSVLNTDTQYFGPGTRLTVL.

This clonotype was observed many times. The V gene is TRBV6-5, the J gene TRBJ1-3; maybe TRBD1 (5 bases). V shed 6 bases and J shed 0 bases, with 12 bases lying between them. Germline assignment: CDR1 MNHEY and CDR2 SVGAGI. CDR3 size: 15 residues. CDR3 DNA: TGTGCCAGCAGACCCGGACACCTCTCTGGAAACACCATATATTTT. Amino acid sequence: CASRPGHLSGNTIYF.

This clonotype has a count of ten or more. J is TRBJ2-7 and V is TRBV7-9, with no clear D. The CDR3 loop spans 14 amino acids. V dropped 1 base and J dropped 1 base, with 8 bases sitting between them. Germline lookup yields CDR1 SEHNR and CDR2 FQNEAQ (reference sequence). The chain's CDR3 is CASSLVGKSYEQYF. The CDR3 DNA reads as TGTGCCAGCAGCTTAGTAGGGAAGTCCTACGAGCAGTACTTC.

CDR3 loop: CSARGGAGVPFF. The CDR3 DNA reads as TGCAGTGCTAGAGGAGGGGCGGGGGTTCCGTTCTTC. This chain uses TRBV20-1 with TRBJ2-1; 7 bases line up with TRBD2. With V trimmed by 1 base and J by 15 bases, 9 bases remained unmatched. There are 12 residues in the CDR3. Germline V gene sequence: CDR1 DFQATT, CDR2 SNEGSKA (reference sequence).

The chain uses TRBV7-2 and TRBJ2-3, with 9 bases identical to TRBD2. V was clipped by 6 bases and J by 5 bases; unmatched bases: 15. Germline lookup yields CDR1 SGHTA and CDR2 FQGNSA. CDR3 length equals 17 residues. The CDR3 bases are TGTGCCAGCAGTCTCGTCGCGGGGGGGCCGGGGAAAGATACGCAGTATTTT. The encoded protein is CASSLVAGGPGKDTQYF.

V usage is TRBV6-1 and J usage is TRBJ1-2; no definite D call. V lost 1 base to trimming and J lost 4 bases, with 7 bases between them. Germline V CDR1 and CDR2: MNHNS, SASEGT. The CDR3 totals 13 residues. The CDR3 sequence is CASSEGRIYGYTF. The CDR3 region has the DNA TGTGCCAGCAGTGAAGGACGGATCTATGGCTACACCTTC.

V is TRBV11-2 and J is TRBJ1-3; D not certain. CDR1 is SGHAT and CDR2 is FQNNGV in the germline V gene. V shed 5 bases and J shed 0 bases, with 8 bases lying between them. The CDR3 runs 14 residues. CDR3 sequence reads: CASSGRVSGNTIYF. The CDR3 DNA follows: TGTGCCAGCAGCGGCCGAGTCTCTGGAAACACCATATATTTT.

Of note for this clonotype: This may arise from a read error, as a much more abundant clone is one base away. The chain employs TRBV4-1 and TRBJ1-5; D is ambiguous. Germline CDR1 MGHRA, CDR2 YSYEKL. CDR3 length: 14 residues. CDR3 region: CAGSLGWGNQPQHF. The CDR3 DNA is TGCGCCGGCAGCCTGGGCTGGGGCAATCAGCCCCAGCATTTT.

This clonotype has just a few counts. This sequence joins TRBV15 and TRBJ2-1; the match to TRBD2 covers 10 bases. CDR1 and CDR2 (germline): LNHNV, YYDKDF (reference sequence). V shed 1 base, J shed 8 bases, and the junction held 14 bases outside the gene matches. The CDR3 has 18 amino acids. The CDR3 here is CATSRVPPRAGGEDEQFF. Here the CDR3 DNA reads TGTGCCACCAGCAGAGTCCCCCCTCGAGCGGGGGGGGAGGATGAGCAGTTCTTC.

This clonotype was seen many times. The chain uses TRBV11-2 and TRBJ1-1; D not certain. Trimming removed 5 bases from V and 6 bases from J, with 10 bases in between. The CDR3 has 12 amino acids. Germline lookup yields CDR1 SGHAT and CDR2 FQNNGV. CDR3 coding DNA: TGTGCCAGCAGCGCTGATGGGCCTGAAGCTTTCTTT. Encoded protein: CASSADGPEAFF.

V gene TRBV15 combines with J gene TRBJ2-2, with D maybe TRBD2 (5 bases). V lost 1 base and J lost 3, with 9 bases in between. CDR3 length: 15 amino acids. Germline CDR1 is LNHNV and CDR2 is YYDKDF (reference sequence). The CDR3 DNA follows: TGTGCCACCAGCAGAGTTTTCGGGGACACCGGGGAGCTGTTTTTT. Translating it yields CATSRVFGDTGELFF.

This clonotype was found many times. The V gene is TRBV20-1, the J gene TRBJ2-7; 7 bases are shared with TRBD1. CDR1 is DFQATT and CDR2 is SNEGSKA in the germline V gene (reference sequence). V shed 6 bases and J 1 base; nucleotides not matched to a gene: 3. The CDR3 totals 12 residues. DNA for the CDR3: TGCAGTGCAAGGGACAGATCCTACGAGCAGTACTTC. Its protein is CSARDRSYEQYF.

The rearrangement joins TRBV29-1 to TRBJ2-7; possibly TRBD2 for D (6 bases). V dropped 4 bases and J dropped 6 bases, with 16 bases sitting between them. Germline V CDR1 and CDR2: SQVTM, ANQGSEA. The CDR3 length is 13 residues. The CDR3 here is CSVANVAGGEQYF. The DNA of the CDR3 is TGCAGCGTTGCGAACGTAGCCGGGGGCGAGCAGTACTTC.

This clonotype has just a few counts. V usage is TRBV7-2 and J usage is TRBJ2-5, with 7 nucleotides matching TRBD1. The CDR3 consists of 14 residues. CDR1 is SGHTA and CDR2 is FQGNSA in the germline V gene. Trimming removed 4 bases from V and 4 bases from J; junction bases left unmatched: 6. The CDR3 DNA reads as TGTGCCAGCAGCTCCCGACAGGGACGAGAGACCCAGTACTTC. Translation gives CASSSRQGRETQYF. The whole variable domain, filled in from reference TRBV7-2 and TRBJ2-5, reads GAGVSQSPSNKVTEKGKDVELRCDPISGHTALYWYRQSLGQGLEFLIYFQGNSAPDKSGLPSDRFSAERTGGSVSTLTIQRTQQEDSAVYLCASSSRQGRETQYFGPGTRLLVL.